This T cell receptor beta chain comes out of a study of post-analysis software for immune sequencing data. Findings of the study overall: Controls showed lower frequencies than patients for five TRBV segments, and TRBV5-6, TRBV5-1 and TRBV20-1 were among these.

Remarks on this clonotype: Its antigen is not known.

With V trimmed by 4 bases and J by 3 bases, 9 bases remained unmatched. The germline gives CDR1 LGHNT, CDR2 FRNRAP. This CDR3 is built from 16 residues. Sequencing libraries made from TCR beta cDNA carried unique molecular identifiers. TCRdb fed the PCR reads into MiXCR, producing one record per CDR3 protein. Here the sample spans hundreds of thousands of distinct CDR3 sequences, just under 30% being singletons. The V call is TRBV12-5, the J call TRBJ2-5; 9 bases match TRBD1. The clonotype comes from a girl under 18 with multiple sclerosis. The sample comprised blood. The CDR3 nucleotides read TGTGCTAGTGGTTACAACAGGGGGCCCAAAGAAGAGACCCAGTACTTC. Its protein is CASGYNRGPKEETQYF.